The 2 T cell receptor beta chains listed next were all sequenced from one sample in a study of beta chain features in type 1 diabetes (dated by TCRdb to 2016 to 2019). Preparation of the library involved the immunoSEQ multiplex PCR assay. The entire amount of isolated RNA was reverse transcribed using the High Capacity cDNA Reverse Transcription Kit, so the sequenced TCRB transcripts were expressed ones. The table was pulled from immuneACCESS by TCRdb, which kept in-frame rearrangements only. Such tables lose some clones; where checked, under half of the loss comes from unresolved V genes, and the rest has no known cause. This sample gives hundreds of thousands of clones in total; about a sixth of them show up just once. In total, the top ten clones hold about 0.097% of the sample. Sequenced input: naive CD4+ T cells from blood. The cell subset or site label here, explained by the study, means: true naive CD4+ T cells. The receptors come from a man aged 18-30 years in good health.

This clone was observed a few times. J is TRBJ2-2 and V is TRBV9; 9 positions match TRBD2. Germline CDR1 reads SGDLS; CDR2 reads YYNGEE. J lost 6 bases, V lost 0 bases, and 3 bases had no gene match. The CDR3 runs to 15 residues. For the CDR3, the DNA is TGTGCCAGCAGCGTAGAGGGACTAGCCGCCGGGGAGCTGTTTTTT. Translating gives CASSVEGLAAGELFF.

This clone was seen only a few times. DNA for the CDR3: TGCGCGACCTCCTACAATGAGCAGTTCTTC. Translation gives CATSYNEQFF. The rearrangement links TRBV29-1 to TRBJ2-1; D gene unclear. Per the germline V gene, CDR1 is SQVTM and CDR2 is ANQGSEA. The CDR3 length is 10 residues.